The clone carrying this T cell receptor beta chain appeared a few times. As yet, its antigen is unknown. The sample belongs to a study of CD8 T cells in ankylosing spondylitis. General study findings and limits: Disease-linked clones reportedly concentrated significantly in matched ankylosing spondylitis synovial fluid. Ankylosing spondylitis blood appeared to be characterized by a TCR beta motif of roughly eight highly homologous variants.

The V gene lost 6 bases and the J gene lost 10 bases, with 16 bases spanning the gap. This CDR3 is built from 14 residues. Germline-derived CDR1 and CDR2 are MGHRA and YSYEKL. Each CDR3 protein gets one entry after TCRdb re-called the 5' RACE reads with MiXCR. The repertoire holds 120,000 to 150,000 distinct CDR3 sequences, with 7% to 10% as singletons. This chain uses TRBV4-1 with TRBJ1-6; D possibly corresponds to TRBD1 (6 bases). The source material was synovial fluid, either unsorted or a sorted T cell fraction (not recorded which). The TCR sequence derives from a male donor with ankylosing spondylitis. The CDR3 coding sequence is TGCGCCAGCAGTCAGACAGGAAGATTATCACCCCTCCACTTT. Translated: CASSQTGRLSPLHF.